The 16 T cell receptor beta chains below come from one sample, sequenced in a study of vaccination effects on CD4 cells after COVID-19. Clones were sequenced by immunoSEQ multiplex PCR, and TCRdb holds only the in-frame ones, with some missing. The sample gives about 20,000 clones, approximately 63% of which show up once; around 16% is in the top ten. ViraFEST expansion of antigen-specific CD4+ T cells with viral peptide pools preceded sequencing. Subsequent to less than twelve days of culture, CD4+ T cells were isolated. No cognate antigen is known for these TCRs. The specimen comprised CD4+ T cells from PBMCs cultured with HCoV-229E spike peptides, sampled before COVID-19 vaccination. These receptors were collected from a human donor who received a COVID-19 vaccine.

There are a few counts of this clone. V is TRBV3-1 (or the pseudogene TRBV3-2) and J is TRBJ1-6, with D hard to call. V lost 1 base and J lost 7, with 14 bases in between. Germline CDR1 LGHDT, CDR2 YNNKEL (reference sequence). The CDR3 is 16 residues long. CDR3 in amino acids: CASSQVGSSRNSPLHF. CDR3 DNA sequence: TGTGCCAGCAGCCAAGTAGGGAGTTCTAGGAATTCACCCCTCCACTTT.

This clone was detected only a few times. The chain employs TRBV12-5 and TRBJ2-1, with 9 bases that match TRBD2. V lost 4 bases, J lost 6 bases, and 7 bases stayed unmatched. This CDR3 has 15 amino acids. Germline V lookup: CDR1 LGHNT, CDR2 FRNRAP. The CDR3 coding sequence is TGTGCTAGTGGTTCAGTCTCTAGCGGGATCAATGAGCAGTTCTTC. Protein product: CASGSVSSGINEQFF.

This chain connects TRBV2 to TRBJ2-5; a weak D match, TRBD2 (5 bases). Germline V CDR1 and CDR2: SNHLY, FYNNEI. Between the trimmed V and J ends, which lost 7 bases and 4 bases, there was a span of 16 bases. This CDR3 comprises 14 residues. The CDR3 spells CASIGSGRGETQYF. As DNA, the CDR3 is TGTGCCAGCATAGGGTCGGGGAGAGGAGAGACCCAGTACTTC.

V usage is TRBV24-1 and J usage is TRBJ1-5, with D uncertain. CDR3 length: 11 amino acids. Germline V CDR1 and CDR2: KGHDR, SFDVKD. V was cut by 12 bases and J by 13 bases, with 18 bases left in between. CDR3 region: CAGARARPQHF. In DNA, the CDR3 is TGTGCCGGAGCACGGGCGCGTCCTCAGCATTTT.

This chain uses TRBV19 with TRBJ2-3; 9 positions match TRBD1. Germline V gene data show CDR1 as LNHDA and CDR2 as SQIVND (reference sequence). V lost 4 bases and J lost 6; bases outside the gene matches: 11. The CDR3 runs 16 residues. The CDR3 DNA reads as TGTGCCAGTAGTACCCGGGACAGGGTTGGGAGGGATACGCAGTATTTT. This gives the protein CASSTRDRVGRDTQYF.

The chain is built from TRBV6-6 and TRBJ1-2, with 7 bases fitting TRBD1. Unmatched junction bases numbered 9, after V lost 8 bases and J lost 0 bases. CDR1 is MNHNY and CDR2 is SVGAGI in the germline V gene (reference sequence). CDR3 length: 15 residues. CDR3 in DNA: TGTGCCAGCGCCAGGACAGGAGGGGCTAACTATGGCTACACCTTC. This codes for CASARTGGANYGYTF.

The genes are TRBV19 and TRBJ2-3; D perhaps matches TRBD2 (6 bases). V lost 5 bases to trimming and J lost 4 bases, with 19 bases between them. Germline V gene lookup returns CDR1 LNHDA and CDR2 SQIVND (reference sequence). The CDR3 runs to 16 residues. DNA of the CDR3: TGTGCCAGTAGTGGGCTGGCGGGAAAGGGTTCAGATACGCAGTATTTT. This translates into CASSGLAGKGSDTQYF.

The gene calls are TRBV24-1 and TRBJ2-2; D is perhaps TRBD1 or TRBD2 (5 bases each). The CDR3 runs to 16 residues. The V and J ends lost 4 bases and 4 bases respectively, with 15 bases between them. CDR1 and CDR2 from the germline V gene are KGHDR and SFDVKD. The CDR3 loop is CATSDPPGTSTGELFF. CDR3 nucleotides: TGTGCCACCAGTGACCCGCCGGGGACCTCCACCGGGGAGCTGTTTTTT.

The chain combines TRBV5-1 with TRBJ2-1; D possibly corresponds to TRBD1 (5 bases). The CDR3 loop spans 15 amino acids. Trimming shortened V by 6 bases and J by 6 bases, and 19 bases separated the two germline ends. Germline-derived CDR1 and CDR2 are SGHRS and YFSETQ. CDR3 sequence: CASNSGYGRVNEQFF. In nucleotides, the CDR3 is TGCGCCAGCAACTCAGGGTATGGTAGGGTCAATGAGCAGTTCTTC.

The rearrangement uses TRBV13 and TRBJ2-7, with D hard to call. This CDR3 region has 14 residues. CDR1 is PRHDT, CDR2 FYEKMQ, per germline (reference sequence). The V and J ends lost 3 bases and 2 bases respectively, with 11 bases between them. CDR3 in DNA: TGTGCCAGCAGCTTTCGGCAGGACGCCTACGAGCAGTACTTC. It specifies CASSFRQDAYEQYF.

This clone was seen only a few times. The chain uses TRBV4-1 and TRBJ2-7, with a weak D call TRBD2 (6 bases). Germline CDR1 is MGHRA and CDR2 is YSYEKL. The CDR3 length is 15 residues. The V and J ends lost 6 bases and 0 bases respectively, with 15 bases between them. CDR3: CASRRGAGASYEQYF. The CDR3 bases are TGCGCCAGCAGGCGGGGCGCCGGGGCCTCCTACGAGCAGTACTTC.

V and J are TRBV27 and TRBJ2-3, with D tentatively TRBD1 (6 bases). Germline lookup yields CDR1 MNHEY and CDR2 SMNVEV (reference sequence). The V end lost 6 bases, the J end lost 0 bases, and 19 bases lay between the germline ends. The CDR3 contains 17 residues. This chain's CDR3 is CASRAQGTVLSTDTQYF. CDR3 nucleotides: TGTGCCAGCAGAGCACAGGGTACCGTTCTTAGCACAGATACGCAGTATTTT.

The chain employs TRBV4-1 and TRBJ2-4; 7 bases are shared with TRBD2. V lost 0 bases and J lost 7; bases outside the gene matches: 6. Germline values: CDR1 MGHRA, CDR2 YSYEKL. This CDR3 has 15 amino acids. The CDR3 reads CASSQDGRVGNIQYF. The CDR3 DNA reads TGCGCCAGCAGCCAAGATGGGAGGGTGGGGAACATTCAGTACTTC.

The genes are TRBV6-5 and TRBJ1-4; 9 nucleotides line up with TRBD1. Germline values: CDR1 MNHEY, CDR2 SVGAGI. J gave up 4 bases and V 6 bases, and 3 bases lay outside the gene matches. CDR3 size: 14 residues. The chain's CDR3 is CASRGTGSNEKLFF. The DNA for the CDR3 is TGTGCCAGCAGGGGGACAGGGAGTAATGAAAAACTGTTTTTT.

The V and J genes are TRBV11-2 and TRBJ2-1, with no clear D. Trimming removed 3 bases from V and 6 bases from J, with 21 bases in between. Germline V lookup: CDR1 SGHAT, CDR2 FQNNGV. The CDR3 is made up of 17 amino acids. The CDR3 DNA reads TGTGCCAGCAGCTTCTTTACGGATCCCGTGACCCGCAATGAGCAGTTCTTC. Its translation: CASSFFTDPVTRNEQFF. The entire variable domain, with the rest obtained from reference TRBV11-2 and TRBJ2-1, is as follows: EAGVAQSPRYKIIEKRQSVAFWCNPISGHATLYWYQQILGQGPKLLIQFQNNGVVDDSQLPKDRFSAERLKGVDSTLKIQPAKLEDSAVYLCASSFFTDPVTRNEQFFGPGTRLTVL.

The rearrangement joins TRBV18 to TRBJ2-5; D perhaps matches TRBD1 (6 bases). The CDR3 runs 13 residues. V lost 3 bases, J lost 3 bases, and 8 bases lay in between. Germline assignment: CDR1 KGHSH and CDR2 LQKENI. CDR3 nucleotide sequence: TGTGCCAGCTCACCGGGACACGAAGAGACCCAGTACTTC. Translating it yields CASSPGHEETQYF.